This T cell receptor (beta chain) was recorded in a study of human T cells and chemical hapten exposure. Study summary: Throughout the approximately 25-week study, diphenylcyclopropenone was applied weekly to the patients' scalps.

The ends were cut back, 4 bases at V and 3 bases at J, with 18 bases in the middle. This CDR3 comprises 16 residues. The germline gives CDR1 DFQATT, CDR2 SNEGSKA (reference sequence). This clonotype appeared many times. TCRdb called the RACE reads again in MiXCR, with one record for every CDR3 protein. This table has 75,000 to 100,000 distinct CDR3 sequences, 12% appearing once. Noted time point: patch test 1, 2 weeks after DPC sensitization. Treatment indicated: therapeutic diphenylcyclopropenone sensitization with weekly scalp DPC. Material: whole blood, obtained in connection with sensitization to the hapten diphenylcyclopropenone (DPC). The V call is TRBV20-1, the J call TRBJ1-4, with D uncertain. This TCR was sampled from an older woman with alopecia areata. Some clones in this sample may be carry-over from other donors' samples. CDR3 residues: CSATPAGRRSNEKLFF. The CDR3 DNA reads as TGCAGTGCTACCCCCGCGGGGAGGAGGTCTAATGAAAAACTGTTTTTT.